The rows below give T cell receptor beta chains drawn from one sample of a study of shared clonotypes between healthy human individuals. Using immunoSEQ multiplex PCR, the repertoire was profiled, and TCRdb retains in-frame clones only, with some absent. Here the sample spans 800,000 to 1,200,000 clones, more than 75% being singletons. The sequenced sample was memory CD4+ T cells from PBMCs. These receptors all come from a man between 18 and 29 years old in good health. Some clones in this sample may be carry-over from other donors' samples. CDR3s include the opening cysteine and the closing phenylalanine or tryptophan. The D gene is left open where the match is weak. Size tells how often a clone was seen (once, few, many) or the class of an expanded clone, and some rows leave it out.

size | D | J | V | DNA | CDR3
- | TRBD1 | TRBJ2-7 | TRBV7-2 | TGTGCCAGCAGCTTAGTGTCAGGGGGCTACGAGCAGTACTTC | CASSLVSGGYEQYF
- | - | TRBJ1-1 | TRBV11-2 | TGTGCCAGCAGCTTTTGGCTTGAGGCTGAAGCTTTCTTT | CASSFWLEAEAFF
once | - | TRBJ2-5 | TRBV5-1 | TGCGCCAGCAGCTTGCCAGGGGAGACCCAGTACTTC | CASSLPGETQYF
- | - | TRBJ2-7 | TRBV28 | TGTGCCAGCAGTTTATATGGTTCCGCAGGGGGGTCCTACGAGCAGTACTTC | CASSLYGSAGGSYEQYF
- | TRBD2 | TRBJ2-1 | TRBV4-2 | TGTGCCAGCAGCCAAGCGAGGCCTAGCGGGATTGATGAGCAGTTCTTC | CASSQARPSGIDEQFF
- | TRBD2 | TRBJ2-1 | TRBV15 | TGTGCCACCAGCAGAGGGGGGCTAGCGGGACTGCAGGGTGAGCAGTTCTTC | CATSRGGLAGLQGEQFF
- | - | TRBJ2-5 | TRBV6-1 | TGTGCCAGCAGACAGGGAGCGCGGGAGACCCAGTACTTC | CASRQGARETQYF
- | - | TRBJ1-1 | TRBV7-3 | TGTGCCAGCAGCTTAATAAGGCAGGGAAACACTGAAGCTTTCTTT | CASSLIRQGNTEAFF
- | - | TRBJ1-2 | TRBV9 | TGTGCCAGCAGCGTAGCTGAAGGAGGCCAGGGCTATGGCTACACCTTC | CASSVAEGGQGYGYTF
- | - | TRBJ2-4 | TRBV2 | TGTGCCAGCAGTGAAGGTCACTCCAAAAACATTCAGTACTTC | CASSEGHSKNIQYF
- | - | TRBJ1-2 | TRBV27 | TGTGCCAGCAGTTTTTTGGGGAGGCAGGGTGGCTACACCTTC | CASSFLGRQGGYTF
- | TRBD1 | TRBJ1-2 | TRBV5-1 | TGCGCCAGCAGCCCAGGATTGGACAGGGGGAACTATGGCTACACCTTC | CASSPGLDRGNYGYTF
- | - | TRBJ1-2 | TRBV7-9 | TGTGCCAGCAGCCGCACAGGGGGCTACACCTTC | CASSRTGGYTF
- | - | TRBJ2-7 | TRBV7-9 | TGTGCCAGCAGCTTCACAGCTTTCTACGAGCAGTACTTC | CASSFTAFYEQYF
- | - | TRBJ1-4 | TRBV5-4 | TGTGCCAGCAGCGGAGGCCGAGGCGGGGGCGGTGATGAAAAACTGTTTTTT | CASSGGRGGGGDEKLFF
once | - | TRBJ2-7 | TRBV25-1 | TGTGCCAGCAGTGAATTAAATGGCAGGGGCTACGAGCAGTACTTC | CASSELNGRGYEQYF
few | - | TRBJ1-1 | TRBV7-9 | TGTGCCAGCAGCTTATCTCGGACATCGTACGAAGCTTTCTTT | CASSLSRTSYEAFF
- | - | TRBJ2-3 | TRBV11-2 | TGTGCCAGCAGCTTCGGGGACTCAGATACGCAGTATTTT | CASSFGDSDTQYF
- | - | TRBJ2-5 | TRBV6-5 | TGTGCCAGCAGTCCTCCGGGACAAGAGACCCAGTACTTC | CASSPPGQETQYF
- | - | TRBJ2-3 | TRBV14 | TGTGCCAGCAGCCAAGTCAGGCTCTCTTCGGCGGGCACAGATACGCAGTATTTT | CASSQVRLSSAGTDTQYF
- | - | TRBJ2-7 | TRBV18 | TGTGCCAGCTCACCATCTCAGGTTTACGAGCAGTACTTC | CASSPSQVYEQYF
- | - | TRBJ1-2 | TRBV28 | TGTGCCAGCAGTTTAAGGGAGGGCTACACCTTC | CASSLREGYTF
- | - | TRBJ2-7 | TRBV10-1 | TGCGCCAGCGCGCCGGGCCAGGCAGGGTTTAACGAGCAGTACTTC | CASAPGQAGFNEQYF
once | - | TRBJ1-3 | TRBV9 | TGTGCCAGCAGCGTAGCCCAGGGGCTCGGAAACACCATATATTTT | CASSVAQGLGNTIYF
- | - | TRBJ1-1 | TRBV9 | TGTGCCAGCAGCGGAAATCCAAACACTGAAGCTTTCTTT | CASSGNPNTEAFF
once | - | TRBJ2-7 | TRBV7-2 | TGTGCCAGCAGCCAAGGCCTTCCGTGGATGTCAGCTCCCTACGAGCAGTACTTC | CASSQGLPWMSAPYEQYF
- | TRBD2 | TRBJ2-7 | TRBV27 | TGTGCCAGCAGCTCCTCCGGACTAGCGACCTCCTACGAGCAGTACTTC | CASSSSGLATSYEQYF
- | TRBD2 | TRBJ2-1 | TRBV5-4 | TGTGCCAGCAGCTTTCCGGGAGGCCCCTACAATGAGCAGTTCTTC | CASSFPGGPYNEQFF
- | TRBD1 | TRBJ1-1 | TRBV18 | TGTGCCAGCTCACCTGACAGGGGAACTGAAGCTTTCTTT | CASSPDRGTEAFF
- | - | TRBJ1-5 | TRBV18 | TGTGCCAGCTCACTGTCAGGGGGCAATCAGCCCCAGCATTTT | CASSLSGGNQPQHF
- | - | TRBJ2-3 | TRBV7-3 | TGTGCCAGCAGCCCACTCGGCGGTACGCAGTATTTT | CASSPLGGTQYF
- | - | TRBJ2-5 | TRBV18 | TGTGCCAGCTCACCACCCTTAGCGGTGGAGACCCAGTACTTC | CASSPPLAVETQYF
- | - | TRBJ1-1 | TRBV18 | TGTGCCAGCTCACCTGAGGGGCGGGGTGAAGCTTTCTTT | CASSPEGRGEAFF
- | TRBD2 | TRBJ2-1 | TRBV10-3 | TGTGCCATCAGGACGGGACTAGAGCAGTTCTTC | CAIRTGLEQFF
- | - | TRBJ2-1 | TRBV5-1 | TGCGCCAGCAGCTTGCCTAGCAATGAGCAGTTCTTC | CASSLPSNEQFF
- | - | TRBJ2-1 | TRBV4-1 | TGCGCCAGCAGCCAAGACAGACGCCGGGGCTACAATGAGCAGTTCTTC | CASSQDRRRGYNEQFF
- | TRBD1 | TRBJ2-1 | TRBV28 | TGTGCCAGCAGATGGGACAGTTACAATGAGCAGTTCTTC | CASRWDSYNEQFF
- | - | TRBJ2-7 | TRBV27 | TGTGCCAGCAGCACCGGGACCCCCTACGAGCAGTACTTC | CASSTGTPYEQYF
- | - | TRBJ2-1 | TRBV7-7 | TGTGCCAGCAGCTCGGATGTAGGTGAGCAGTTCTTC | CASSSDVGEQFF
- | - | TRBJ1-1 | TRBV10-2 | TGCGCCAGCCAAAGGGGATGGGGCACTGAAGCTTTCTTT | CASQRGWGTEAFF
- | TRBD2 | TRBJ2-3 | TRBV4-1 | TGCGCCAGCAGGCAGGATTCGGGGTTAGCGGGAGGGCCGAGTACAGATACGCAGTATTTT | CASRQDSGLAGGPSTDTQYF
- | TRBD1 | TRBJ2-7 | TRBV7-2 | TGTGCCAGCAGCTTAGTTTCTGGAGAGGCAGGGGGCGGGTACGAGCAGTACTTC | CASSLVSGEAGGGYEQYF
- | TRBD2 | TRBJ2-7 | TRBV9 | TGTGCCAGCAGCGTAGGGCATAGCGGGACTTCCTACGAGCAGTACTTC | CASSVGHSGTSYEQYF
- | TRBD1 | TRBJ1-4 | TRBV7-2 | TGTGCCAGCAGCGTTAGTCGGGACAGGGCCGATAAACTGTTTTTT | CASSVSRDRADKLFF
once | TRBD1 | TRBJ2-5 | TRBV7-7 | TGTGCCAGCAGCTTGGGACAGGGGGCGCGGGAGACCCAGTACTTC | CASSLGQGARETQYF
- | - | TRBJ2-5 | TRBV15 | TGTGCCACCAGCACCCTTGAAATCCAAGAGACCCAGTACTTC | CATSTLEIQETQYF
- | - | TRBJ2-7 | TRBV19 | TGTGCCAGTAGTCAAAGACCCTACGAGCAGTACTTC | CASSQRPYEQYF
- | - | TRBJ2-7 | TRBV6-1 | TGTGCCAGCACCGAATCACCTCTTCCCTACGAGCAGTACTTC | CASTESPLPYEQYF
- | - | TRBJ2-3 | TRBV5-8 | TGTGCCAGCAGCTTGGGCCTCCACACAGATACGCAGTATTTT | CASSLGLHTDTQYF